This TCR beta chain was retrieved from a study of T cell responses to AZD1222 COVID-19 vaccine. Looking at the study overall: Second-dose timings of about 4 or about 12 weeks were pooled. Study-wide results and limits: Samples come after the peak T cell response, not at day 14. After two AZD1222 doses, spike-specific TCR breadth and depth rose versus day 0. The donor cohort was predominantly white British with a female majority, and clonal diversity may have been underestimated.

Assay used: immunoSEQ multiplex PCR; TCRdb lists only in-frame clones, some missing. The sample lists more than 75,000 clones, around 90% occurring once. This clone was counted once. As yet, its antigen is unknown. The TCR was taken from an adult in good health. The specimen was peripheral blood, collected on day 0 of AZD1222 vaccination.

CDR3 in DNA: TGTGCCAGCAGCTTGGTAGGGGGCTATGCCACCGGGGAGCTGTTTTTT. Translated: CASSLVGGYATGELFF. The chain combines TRBV5-5 with TRBJ2-2; 7 bases are shared with TRBD1. The CDR3 is 16 amino acids. The germline V gene has CDR1 SGHKS and CDR2 YYEKEE (reference sequence). Germline trimming cut 0 bases from V and 4 bases from J; bases unmatched to any gene: 6.